What follows is one TCR beta chain and its context. Sequenced by immunoSEQ multiplex PCR; TCRdb stores in-frame clones only, minus some. The sample includes 100,000 or so clones, roughly 84% seen only once; the top ten take approximately 17%. The CDR3 is 12 amino acids. The germline V gene encodes CDR1 ENHRY and CDR2 SYGVKD. Trimming took off 11 bases at V and 2 bases at J, with 11 bases between the two ends. The data are from a study of T cell responses to AZD1222 COVID-19 vaccine. Overall study context: Second doses that came at about 4 or about 12 weeks were put together.

The sequencing here drew on peripheral blood, taken on day 0 of AZD1222 vaccination. The sequence was collected from an adult in good health. The V gene is TRBV10-3, the J gene TRBJ2-3; possibly TRBD1 for D (6 bases). The CDR3: CAVQGITDTQYF. DNA of the CDR3: TGTGCCGTACAGGGTATCACAGATACGCAGTATTTT.